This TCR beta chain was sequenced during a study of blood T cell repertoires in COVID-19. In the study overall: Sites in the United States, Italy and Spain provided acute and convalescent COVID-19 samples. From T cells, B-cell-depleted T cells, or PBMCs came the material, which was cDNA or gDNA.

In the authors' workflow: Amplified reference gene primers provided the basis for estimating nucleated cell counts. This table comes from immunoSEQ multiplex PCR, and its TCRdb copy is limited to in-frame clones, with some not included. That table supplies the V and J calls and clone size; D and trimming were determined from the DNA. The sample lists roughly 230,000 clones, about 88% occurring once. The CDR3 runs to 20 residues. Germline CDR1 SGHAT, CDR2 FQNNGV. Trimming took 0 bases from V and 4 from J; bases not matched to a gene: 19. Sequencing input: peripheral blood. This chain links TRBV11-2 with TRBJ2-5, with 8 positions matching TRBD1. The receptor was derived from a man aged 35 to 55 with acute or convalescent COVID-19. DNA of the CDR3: TGTGCCAGCAGCTTAGACTACGGGACAGGAAAGTTTGGCGAGGGAGAGACCCAGTACTTC. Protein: CASSLDYGTGKFGEGETQYF.